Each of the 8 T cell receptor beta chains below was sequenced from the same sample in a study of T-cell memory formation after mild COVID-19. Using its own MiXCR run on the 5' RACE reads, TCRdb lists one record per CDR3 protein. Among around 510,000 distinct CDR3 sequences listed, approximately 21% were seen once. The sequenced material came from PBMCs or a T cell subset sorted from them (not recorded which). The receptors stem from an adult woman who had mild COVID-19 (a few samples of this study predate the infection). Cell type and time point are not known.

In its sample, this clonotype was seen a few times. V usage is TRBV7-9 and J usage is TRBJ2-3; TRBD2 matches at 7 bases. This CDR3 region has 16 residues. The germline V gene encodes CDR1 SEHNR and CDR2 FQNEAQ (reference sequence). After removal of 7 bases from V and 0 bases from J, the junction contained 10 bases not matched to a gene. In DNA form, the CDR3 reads TGTGCCAGCAACTCCCCCGAGCGGGGTAGCACAGATACGCAGTATTTT. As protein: CASNSPERGSTDTQYF. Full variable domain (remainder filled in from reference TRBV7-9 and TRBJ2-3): DTGVSQNPRHKITKRGQNVTFRCDPISEHNRLYWYRQTLGQGPEFLTYFQNEAQLEKSRLLSDRFSAERPKGSFSTLEIQRTEQGDSAMYLCASNSPERGSTDTQYFGPGTRLTVL.

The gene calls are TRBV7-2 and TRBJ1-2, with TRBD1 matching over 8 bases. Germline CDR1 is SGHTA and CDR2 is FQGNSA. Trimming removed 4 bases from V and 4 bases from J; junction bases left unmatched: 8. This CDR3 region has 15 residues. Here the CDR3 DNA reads TGTGCCAGCAGCTCCGGACAGGGCAGAGGCTATGGCTACACCTTC. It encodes CASSSGQGRGYGYTF.

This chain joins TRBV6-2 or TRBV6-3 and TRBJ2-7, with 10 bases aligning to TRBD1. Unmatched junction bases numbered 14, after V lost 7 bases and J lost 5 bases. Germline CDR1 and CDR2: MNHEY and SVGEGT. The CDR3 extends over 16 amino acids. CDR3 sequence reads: CASTVGFMTGGNEQYF. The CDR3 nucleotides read TGTGCCAGCACCGTCGGATTCATGACAGGGGGCAACGAGCAGTACTTC.

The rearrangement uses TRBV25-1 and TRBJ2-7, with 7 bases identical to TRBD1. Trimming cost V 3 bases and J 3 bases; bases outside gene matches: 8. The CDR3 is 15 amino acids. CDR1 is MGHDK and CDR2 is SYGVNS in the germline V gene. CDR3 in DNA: TGTGCCAGCAGTGACCCTAGACAGGGCGACTACGAGCAGTACTTC. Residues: CASSDPRQGDYEQYF.

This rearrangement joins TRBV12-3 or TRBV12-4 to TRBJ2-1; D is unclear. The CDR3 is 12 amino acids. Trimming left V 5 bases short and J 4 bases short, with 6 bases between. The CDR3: CASSGEYNEQFF. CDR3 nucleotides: TGTGCCAGCAGTGGAGAGTACAATGAGCAGTTCTTC.

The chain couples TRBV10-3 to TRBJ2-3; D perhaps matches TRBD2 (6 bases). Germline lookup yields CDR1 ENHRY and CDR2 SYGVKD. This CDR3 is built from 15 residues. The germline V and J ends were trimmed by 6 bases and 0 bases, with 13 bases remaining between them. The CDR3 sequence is CAIRQTSGSTDTQYF. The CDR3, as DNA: TGTGCCATCAGACAGACTAGTGGTAGCACAGATACGCAGTATTTT.

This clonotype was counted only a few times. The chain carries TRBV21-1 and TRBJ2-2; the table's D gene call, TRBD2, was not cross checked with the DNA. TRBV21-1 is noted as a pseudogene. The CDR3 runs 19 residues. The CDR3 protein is CASSKKSAGPDLNTGELFF. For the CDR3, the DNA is TGTGCCAGCAGCAAGAAATCAGCGGGACCGGACCTGAACACCGGGGAGCTGTTTTTT.

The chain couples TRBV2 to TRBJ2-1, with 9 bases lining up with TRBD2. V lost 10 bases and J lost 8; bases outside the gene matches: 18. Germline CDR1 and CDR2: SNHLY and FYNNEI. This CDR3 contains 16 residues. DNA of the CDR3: TGTGCCAACCCCAGGGGCCTAGCGGGGTTCTCGGATGAGCAGTTCTTC. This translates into CANPRGLAGFSDEQFF.